The 7 T cell receptor beta chains reported below all come from one sample, sequenced in a study of patients and donors after allogeneic stem cell transplantation. TCRdb re-called the RT-PCR reads with MiXCR, one entry per CDR3 protein. The table includes 800,000 to 1,000,000 distinct CDR3 sequences, over 15% detected once. The specimen was blood, either unsorted or a sorted T cell fraction (not recorded which). The receptors originated from a human donor who was either an allogeneic HSCT recipient or a stem cell or donor lymphocyte infusion donor (not recorded which). It is not recorded whose cells these are; they may come from a transplant donor.

This clonotype was detected only a few times. V gene TRBV20-1 combines with J gene TRBJ2-3; no clear D. This CDR3 has 13 amino acids. From germline, CDR1 is DFQATT and CDR2 SNEGSKA (reference sequence). V dropped 1 base and J dropped 6 bases, with 11 bases sitting between them. The CDR3 nucleotides are TGCAGTGCTAGAGTGTCACCGATGGATACGCAGTATTTT. Translating gives CSARVSPMDTQYF.

This clonotype was found a few times. The rearrangement links TRBV5-1 to TRBJ1-2; the match to TRBD1 covers 7 bases. Per germline, CDR1 SGHRS and CDR2 YFSETQ. This CDR3 spans 13 amino acids. V lost 3 bases, J lost 10 bases, and 9 bases stayed unmatched. The CDR3 reads CASSSSEQGIYTF. In DNA form, the CDR3 reads TGCGCCAGCAGCTCGTCGGAACAGGGGATCTACACCTTC.

The rearrangement joins TRBV9 to TRBJ2-3; TRBD2 might be the D (5 bases). V was clipped by 4 bases and J by 6 bases, with 12 bases between them. This CDR3 is 13 amino acids long. Germline-derived CDR1 and CDR2 are SGDLS and YYNGEE. Here the CDR3 DNA reads TGTGCCAGCAGCCGGGTAGCGTCGGATACGCAGTATTTT. This sequence encodes CASSRVASDTQYF.

This clonotype was found a few times. J is TRBJ2-3 and V is TRBV4-1; D possibly corresponds to TRBD1 (6 bases). V lost 8 bases to trimming and J lost 10 bases, with 13 bases between them. Per germline, CDR1 MGHRA and CDR2 YSYEKL. The CDR3 contains 11 residues. DNA for the CDR3: TGCGCCAGCCGACAGGAGAACGCGCAGTATTTT. Residues: CASRQENAQYF.

The V gene is TRBV6-2 or TRBV6-3, the J gene TRBJ2-1; D is unclear. The CDR3 runs 13 residues. The V end was cut by 5 bases, the J end by 8 bases, with 13 bases between. Germline V gene data show CDR1 as MNHEY and CDR2 as SVGEGT. The CDR3 here is CASSHPQADEQFF. The CDR3 bases are TGTGCCAGCAGTCACCCGCAGGCTGATGAGCAGTTCTTC.

Only a few counts were recorded for this clonotype. This chain uses TRBV7-2 with TRBJ2-1; 8 nucleotides match TRBD1. The V gene end was trimmed by 2 bases and the J gene end by 6 bases; junction bases not matched to a gene: 9. Germline V lookup: CDR1 SGHTA, CDR2 FQGNSA. The CDR3 consists of 16 residues. The CDR3 is CASSLSGTGKSNEQFF. CDR3 coding DNA: TGTGCCAGCAGCTTATCCGGGACAGGTAAAAGCAATGAGCAGTTCTTC.

The chain uses TRBV10-3 and TRBJ1-2, with no clear D. Germline assignment: CDR1 ENHRY and CDR2 SYGVKD. This CDR3 is built from 13 residues. V was trimmed by 7 bases and J by 6 bases, leaving 15 bases between them. The CDR3 bases are TGTGCCATCAACCCAAGAGCGGGCGATGGCTACACCTTC. Translating it yields CAINPRAGDGYTF.